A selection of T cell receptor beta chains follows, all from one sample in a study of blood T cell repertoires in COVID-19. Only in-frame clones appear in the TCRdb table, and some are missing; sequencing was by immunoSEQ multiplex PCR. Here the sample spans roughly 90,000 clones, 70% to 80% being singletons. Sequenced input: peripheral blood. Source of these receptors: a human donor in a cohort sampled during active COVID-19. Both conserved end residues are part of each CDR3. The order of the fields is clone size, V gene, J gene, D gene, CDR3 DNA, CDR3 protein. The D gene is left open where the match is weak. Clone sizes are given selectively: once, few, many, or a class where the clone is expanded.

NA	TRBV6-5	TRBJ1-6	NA	TGTGCCAGCAGTTACTCCGGTTATAATTCACCCCTCCACTTT	CASSYSGYNSPLHF
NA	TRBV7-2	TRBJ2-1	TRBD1	TGTGCCAGCAGCTTAGCCGGGACAGTCGTTTACAATGAGCAGTTCTTC	CASSLAGTVVYNEQFF
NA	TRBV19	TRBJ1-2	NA	TGTGCCAGTAGCCCAAACATTAACAGGGCGGCTAACTATGGCTACACCTTC	CASSPNINRAANYGYTF
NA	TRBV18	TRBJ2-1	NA	TGTGCCAGCTCCCCGGGACTGTCGAATGAGCAGTTCTTC	CASSPGLSNEQFF
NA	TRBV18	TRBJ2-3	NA	TGTGCCAGCTCACCCGTGGGAACTAGAACAGATACGCAGTATTTT	CASSPVGTRTDTQYF
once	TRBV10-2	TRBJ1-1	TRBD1	TGCGCCAGCAGGCCAGGACAGGGGTCTGAAGCTTTCTTT	CASRPGQGSEAFF
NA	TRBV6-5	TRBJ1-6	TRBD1	TGTGCCAGCAATAATGGGGACAGAAGCTCACCCCTCCACTTT	CASNNGDRSSPLHF
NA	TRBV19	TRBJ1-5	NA	TGTGCCAGTAGTATCGGGGGGCCCCAGCATTTT	CASSIGGPQHF
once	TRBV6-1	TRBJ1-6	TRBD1	TGTGCCAGCAGTGAAAGAGGAAGGACAGGAGGGTATAATTCACCCCTCCACTTT	CASSERGRTGGYNSPLHF
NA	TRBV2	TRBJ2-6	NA	TGTGCCAGCAGCGTTGACAGTTTTGGATGGTCTGGGGCCAACGTCCTGACTTTC	CASSVDSFGWSGANVLTF